This T cell receptor (beta chain) was recorded in a study of blood T cells in healthy people across ages. Isolating PBMCs gave at least 6.5 million of these cells per sample. Every sample gave at least 6 micrograms of total RNA when it was extracted. This CDR3 is built from 14 residues. Trimming pared 6 bases from V and 3 bases from J, leaving 12 bases between. From germline, CDR1 is SNHLY and CDR2 FYNNEI. Together with a sample-barcoded 5' primer, a J-beta primer mix was included in a second PCR lasting 7 to 11 cycles. TCRdb re-analysed the 5' RACE reads in MiXCR, keeping a single row per CDR3 protein. The sample contains some 1.4 million distinct CDR3 sequences, roughly 40% of which appear only once.

J is TRBJ2-1 and V is TRBV2; D is possibly TRBD2 (6 bases). The sequencing sample was made of blood. The sequence derives from a woman in her late teens or twenties in good health. The CDR3 sequence: CASRAGLNYNEQFF. CDR3 sequence (DNA): TGTGCCAGCAGGGCGGGACTCAACTACAATGAGCAGTTCTTC.